Listed here are 2 T cell receptor beta chains from one sample, sequenced in a study of radiotherapy plus CTLA-4 blockade in lung cancer. Assay: immunoSEQ multiplex PCR; the TCRdb copy retains only in-frame clones and omits some. The sample includes 45,000 or so clones, 76% of them seen just once. The sequenced sample was peripheral blood, obtained from a patient treated with radiotherapy plus ipilimumab. Receptors originate from a human donor with non-small cell lung cancer who had stable disease on radiotherapy plus ipilimumab.

The V gene is TRBV28, the J gene TRBJ1-1; D may be TRBD1 (5 bases). V gave up 7 bases and J gave up 1 base, with 16 bases separating them. CDR3 size: 15 residues. CDR1 and CDR2 from the germline V gene are MDHEN and SYDVKM. DNA for the CDR3: TGTGCCAGCAATTCTCAGGGAATACGGAACACTGAAGCTTTCTTT. Translated, it gives CASNSQGIRNTEAFF.

The genes are TRBV10-3 and TRBJ2-2; no definite D call. CDR1 and CDR2 from the germline V gene are ENHRY and SYGVKD. The CDR3 length is 12 residues. With 7 bases removed from V and 9 bases from J, the gap between germline ends came to 12 bases. The CDR3 loop is CAINEPSRELFF. CDR3 nucleotide sequence: TGTGCCATCAACGAACCGTCCAGGGAGCTGTTTTTT.